The 15 T cell receptor beta chains presented below share a single source sample, sequenced in a study of T cell clonality in common variable immunodeficiency. TCRdb's table, derived via immunoSEQ multiplex PCR, lists solely in-frame clones and lacks some. The record shows 42,000 or so clones for this sample, with no singletons present. Specimen: peripheral blood mononuclear cells. These receptors were obtained from a person aged 18 to 75 in good health.

This clone was found many times. The CDR3 goes on 3 residues after the read ends, and that part is filled in from the germline J gene. The chain combines TRBV11-2 with TRBJ1-1; 9 nucleotides agree with TRBD1. The CDR3 length is 14 residues. Germline V gene data show CDR1 as SGHAT and CDR2 as FQNNGV. V lost 5 bases, J lost 6 bases, and 7 bases stayed unmatched. Partial CDR3 DNA: TGTGCCAGCAGCATCAGACAGGGGGGCTCTGAA. Its protein is CASSIRQGGSE. The CDR3 as a whole reads CASSIRQGGSEAFF.

This clone was seen many times. The read stops 3 residues short of the end of the CDR3; the missing end is completed from the germline J gene. The chain joins TRBV20-1 to TRBJ2-7, with TRBD2 identical over 8 bases. There are 16 residues in the CDR3. After removal of 5 bases from V and 4 bases from J, the junction contained 16 bases not matched to a gene. Looked up from germline, CDR1 is DFQATT and CDR2 is SNEGSKA (reference sequence). CDR3 in amino acids: CSAETGLGRTRYEQYF. The CDR3 bases that were read are TGCAGTGCTGAAACGGGACTAGGTAGAACGCGGTACGAG.

This clone was picked up many times. The sequence runs out 3 residues before the end of the CDR3; the remainder is reconstructed from the germline J gene. The chain couples TRBV5-1 to TRBJ2-5; D might be TRBD1 (6 bases). CDR1 is SGHRS, CDR2 YFSETQ, per germline. The CDR3 totals 14 residues. V dropped 1 base and J dropped 5 bases, with 12 bases sitting between them. The CDR3 protein is CASSLSGVWETQYF. The CDR3 DNA, read in part, is TGCGCCAGCAGCTTGTCAGGGGTGTGGGAGACC.

This clone showed up many times. CDR3 region: CATLWTPSPTYEQYF. Partial CDR3 DNA: TGTGCCACCCTCTGGACTCCGTCACCTACCTACGAG. The chain is built from TRBV24-1 and TRBJ2-7; TRBD2 is a possible D gene (5 bases). The CDR3 end lies 3 residues beyond the end of the read and is filled in from the germline J gene. Germline values: CDR1 KGHDR, CDR2 SFDVKD. Trimming pared 9 bases from V and 2 bases from J, leaving 19 bases between. This CDR3 is 15 amino acids long.

This clone was found a few times. The read ends 3 residues early relative to the CDR3; the germline J gene fills the gap. V and J are TRBV7-6 and TRBJ2-1; 8 positions agree with TRBD1. V lost 8 bases, J lost 4 bases, and 10 bases stayed unmatched. CDR3 size: 15 residues. Germline CDR1 and CDR2: SGHVS and FNYEAQ. The covered CDR3 bases are TGTGCCAGCCGCGGACAGGGAACGGGATACAATGAG. Protein product: CASRGQGTGYNE. The whole CDR3 protein is CASRGQGTGYNEQFF.

This clone showed up many times. The CDR3 goes on 3 residues after the read ends, and that part is filled in from the germline J gene. V is TRBV28 and J is TRBJ2-7; the D gene is possibly TRBD1 (5 bases). The CDR3 is 15 amino acids. Germline CDR1 MDHEN, CDR2 SYDVKM. V was clipped by 2 bases and J by 4 bases, with 15 bases between them. The CDR3 protein is CASSLTQGAGYEQYF. CDR3 DNA, as far as it was read: TGTGCCAGCAGTTTAACGCAGGGCGCAGGGTACGAG.

Regarding this clone: The read terminates 3 residues before the CDR3 end, so the remaining end is supplied by the germline J gene. This chain connects TRBV7-9 to TRBJ1-3, with a tentative D call TRBD1 (6 bases). The CDR3 extends over 13 amino acids. Germline V gene lookup returns CDR1 SEHNR and CDR2 FQNEAQ (reference sequence). V lost 5 bases, J lost 5 bases, and 10 bases lay in between. CDR3 DNA (partial): TGTGCCAGCAGCAAGGGGGAGAGAAACACC. Translated: CASSKGERNT. The CDR3 reads in full as CASSKGERNTIYF.

This clone was counted only a few times. The CDR3 goes on 3 residues after the read ends, and that part is filled in from the germline J gene. The V gene is TRBV7-9, the J gene TRBJ1-2; D is undetermined. The CDR3 is 13 residues long. Germline CDR1 and CDR2: SEHNR and FQNEAQ (reference sequence). The CDR3 is CASSPRRHDSYTF. CDR3 DNA (partial): TGTGCCAGCAGCCCCCGTCGACATGATAGC.

Comments on this clone: The CDR3 end lies 3 residues beyond the end of the read and is filled in from the germline J gene. The chain is built from TRBV11-2 and TRBJ2-2, with TRBD2 as a possible D gene (5 bases). The length of the CDR3 is 15 residues. Per the germline V gene, CDR1 is SGHAT and CDR2 is FQNNGV. Trimming shortened V by 0 bases and J by 7 bases, and 12 bases separated the two germline ends. CDR3 region: CASSLEDSAFGELFF. The CDR3 bases that were read are TGTGCCAGCAGCTTAGAGGACTCCGCATTCGGGGAG. Using reference TRBV11-2 and TRBJ2-2 for the parts outside the CDR3, the full variable domain is EAGVAQSPRYKIIEKRQSVAFWCNPISGHATLYWYQQILGQGPKLLIQFQNNGVVDDSQLPKDRFSAERLKGVDSTLKIQPAKLEDSAVYLCASSLEDSAFGELFFGEGSRLTVL.

This clone was observed at least ten times. The read ends 3 residues before the CDR3 terminus; that terminus is restored from the germline J gene. The rearrangement joins TRBV20-1 to TRBJ1-3; the D gene is possibly TRBD1 (5 bases). The CDR3 is made up of 14 amino acids. Trimming shortened V by 2 bases and J by 4 bases, and 12 bases separated the two germline ends. Per germline, CDR1 DFQATT and CDR2 SNEGSKA (reference sequence). The part of the CDR3 DNA that was read is TGCAGTGCTAGACAGGGCGGTACAGGAAACACC. It is translated as CSARQGGTGNT. The full CDR3 is CSARQGGTGNTIYF.

A few counts support this clone. Read data end 3 residues before the CDR3 end; the end is taken from the germline J gene. This rearrangement joins TRBV20-1 to TRBJ2-3; 7 nucleotides match TRBD2. The CDR3 loop spans 14 amino acids. Germline lookup yields CDR1 DFQATT and CDR2 SNEGSKA (reference sequence). The CDR3 DNA, read in part, is TGCAGTGCGTGGGGGGGAGGCGGTAAGGAGACG. Encoded protein: CSAWGGGGKET. The CDR3, in full, reads CSAWGGGGKETQYF.

Note on this clone: The CDR3 is cut off 3 residues early in the read; its end comes from the germline J gene. The chain couples TRBV4-2 to TRBJ2-7, with D tentatively TRBD2 (6 bases). The germline CDR1 and CDR2 sequences are LGHNA and YNFKEQ. V was pared by 4 bases and J by 0 bases, with 19 bases between. The CDR3 loop spans 17 amino acids. The covered CDR3 bases are TGTGCCAGCAGCCGAATGAGTTTAGCGGAGAGCTCCTACGAG. Protein: CASSRMSLAESSYE. Given in full, the CDR3 is CASSRMSLAESSYEQYF.

This clone came up a few times. The read comes to an end 3 residues before the CDR3 does, leaving the germline J gene to fill in the end. The V gene is TRBV30, the J gene TRBJ2-4; D is undetermined. The CDR3 length is 16 residues. In germline, CDR1 is GTSNPN, CDR2 SVGIG (reference sequence). CDR3 region: CAWSVGGPNSARGQYF. The DNA read from the CDR3 is TGTGCCTGGAGTGTAGGCGGCCCCAACTCGGCGCGAGGT.

This clone was counted ten times or more. The sequence runs out 3 residues before the end of the CDR3; the remainder is reconstructed from the germline J gene. The rearrangement links TRBV6-1 to TRBJ1-1, with D perhaps matching TRBD1 (5 bases). V was pared by 1 base and J by 0 bases, with 9 bases between. CDR3 length: 15 residues. The germline CDR1 and CDR2 sequences are MNHNS and SASEGT. The sequenced CDR3 bases are TGTGCCAGCAGTGAAGTTAGGACATTGAACACTGAA. This sequence encodes CASSEVRTLNTE. The full CDR3 reads CASSEVRTLNTEAFF.

This clone showed up many times. Coverage ceases 3 residues before the CDR3 finishes, and the germline J gene fills in the end. The rearrangement links TRBV2 to TRBJ2-2; no definite D call. V gave up 4 bases and J gave up 1 base, with 7 bases separating them. CDR3 length: 14 amino acids. Germline V gives CDR1 SNHLY, CDR2 FYNNEI. The DNA read from the CDR3 is TGTGCCAGCAGTGTTCAGATGAACACCGGGGAG. This sequence encodes CASSVQMNTGE. The whole CDR3 protein is CASSVQMNTGELFF.